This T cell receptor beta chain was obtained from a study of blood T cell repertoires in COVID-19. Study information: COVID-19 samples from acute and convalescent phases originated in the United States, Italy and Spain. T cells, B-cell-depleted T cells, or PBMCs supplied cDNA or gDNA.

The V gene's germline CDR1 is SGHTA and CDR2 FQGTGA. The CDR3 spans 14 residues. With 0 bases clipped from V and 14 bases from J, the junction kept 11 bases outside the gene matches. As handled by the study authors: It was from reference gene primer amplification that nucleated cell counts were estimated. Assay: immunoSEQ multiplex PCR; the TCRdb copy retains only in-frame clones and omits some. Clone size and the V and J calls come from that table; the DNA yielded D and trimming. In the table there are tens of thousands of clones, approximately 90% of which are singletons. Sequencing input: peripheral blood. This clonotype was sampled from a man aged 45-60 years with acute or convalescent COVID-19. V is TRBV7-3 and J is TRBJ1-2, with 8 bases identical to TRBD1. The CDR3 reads CASSLTGQGAKWTF. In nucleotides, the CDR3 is TGTGCCAGCAGCTTAACAGGTCAGGGGGCGAAGTGGACCTTC.